The 27 T cell receptor beta chains given below trace back to one sample, sequenced in a study of T cell repertoires in cytomegalovirus infection. MiXCR was run by TCRdb on the reads, yielding one entry per CDR3 protein. The data contain approximately 750,000 distinct CDR3 sequences, 35% to 45% of them singletons. The specimen sequenced was PBMCs. These receptors all stem from a human donor in good health (CMV status not recorded). Some clones in this sample may be carry-over from other donors' samples.

The V gene is TRBV24-1, the J gene TRBJ2-1, with 10 bases aligning to TRBD2. Per the germline V gene, CDR1 is KGHDR and CDR2 is SFDVKD. This CDR3 is built from 17 residues. Trimming took 3 bases from V and 9 from J; bases not matched to a gene: 13. The CDR3 spells CATSDRRGLARGGEQFF. As DNA, the CDR3 is TGTGCCACCAGTGATCGCCGGGGACTAGCGAGAGGGGGTGAGCAGTTCTTC.

The chain has TRBV20-1 and TRBJ2-7, with a tentative D call TRBD2 (6 bases). Trimming cost V 3 bases and J 4 bases, with 13 bases left between them. Per the germline V gene, CDR1 is DFQATT and CDR2 is SNEGSKA (reference sequence). The CDR3 totals 13 residues. Here the CDR3 reads CSARGGGGYEQYF. Here the CDR3 DNA reads TGCAGTGCTAGGGGGGGTGGCGGTTACGAGCAGTACTTC.

The table lists this clonotype with many counts. The gene calls are TRBV7-2 and TRBJ1-5; 9 bases map to TRBD1. The junction had 5 bases not matched to a gene; V was cut back by 5 bases and J by 0 bases. The germline V gene encodes CDR1 SGHTA and CDR2 FQGNSA. This CDR3 spans 16 amino acids. The chain's CDR3 is CASSGGQGPSNQPQHF. The CDR3 DNA sequence: TGTGCCAGCAGCGGCGGACAGGGGCCTAGCAATCAGCCCCAGCATTTT.

A few counts support this clonotype. The chain employs TRBV7-8 and TRBJ2-7; possibly TRBD2 for D (5 bases). Germline-derived CDR1 and CDR2 are SGHVS and FQNEAQ. The CDR3 sequence is 16 residues long. The ends were cut back, 5 bases at V and 3 bases at J, with 20 bases in the middle. The CDR3 DNA is TGTGCCAGCAGCCCGAGGACGGGAAAACCTTTCTACGAGCAGTACTTC. It translates to CASSPRTGKPFYEQYF.

Regarding this clonotype: Since the CDR3 does not end with the conserved phenylalanine or tryptophan, this likely comes from a read error. The gene calls are TRBV19 and TRBJ2-1; 11 positions agree with TRBD2. The length of the CDR3 is 15 residues. V gave up 7 bases and J gave up 6 bases; unmatched junction bases: 8. Germline V CDR1 and CDR2: LNHDA, SQIVND (reference sequence). The CDR3, as DNA: TGTGCCAGTACTGTAGCGGGGGGGCCTTTCAATGAGCAGTTCTTA. Translation gives CASTVAGGPFNEQFL.

This clonotype was observed a few times. This chain joins TRBV2 and TRBJ1-1, with TRBD1 matching 9 bases. Germline CDR1 SNHLY, CDR2 FYNNEI. The CDR3 sequence is 16 residues long. With 7 bases clipped from V and 4 bases from J, the junction kept 13 bases outside the gene matches. CDR3: CASIGTGPLGFTEAFF. DNA for the CDR3: TGTGCCAGCATCGGGACAGGGCCACTGGGGTTCACTGAAGCTTTCTTT.

The V gene is TRBV4-1, the J gene TRBJ1-6, with TRBD1 matching over 9 bases. This CDR3 region has 14 residues. In germline, CDR1 is MGHRA, CDR2 YSYEKL. After removal of 4 bases from V and 9 bases from J, the junction contained 4 bases not matched to a gene. The CDR3 spells CASSRGTGFSPLHF. In DNA form, the CDR3 reads TGCGCCAGCAGCCGAGGGACAGGGTTTTCACCCCTCCACTTT.

This clonotype was detected only a few times. The genes are TRBV20-1 and TRBJ2-3; D gene unclear. This CDR3 has 12 residues. Germline V lookup: CDR1 DFQATT, CDR2 SNEGSKA (reference sequence). Trimming pared 7 bases from V and 5 bases from J, leaving 13 bases between. The CDR3 loop is CSVPGRLDTQYF. Written as DNA, the CDR3 is TGCAGTGTCCCGGGCCGGCTAGATACGCAGTATTTT.

This clonotype was found many times. The gene calls are TRBV12-3 or TRBV12-4 and TRBJ1-1, with TRBD1 matching over 7 bases. The CDR3 runs 15 residues. Trimming took 6 bases from V and 0 from J; bases not matched to a gene: 7. CDR3 protein: CASRSMDRLNTEAFF. DNA of the CDR3: TGTGCCAGCAGATCCATGGACAGGTTGAACACTGAAGCTTTCTTT.

This chain connects TRBV4-2 to TRBJ1-4; D remains ambiguous. Trimming pared 2 bases from V and 6 bases from J, leaving 7 bases between. This CDR3 is built from 13 residues. Germline V gives CDR1 LGHNA, CDR2 YNFKEQ. The CDR3 DNA sequence: TGTGCCAGCAGCCAACGGGAAGATGAAAAACTGTTTTTT. Its protein product is CASSQREDEKLFF.

This clonotype was found a few times. The chain employs TRBV27 and TRBJ1-2; D gene unclear. CDR3 size: 16 residues. Trimming cost V 5 bases and J 0 bases, with 16 bases left between them. Germline V gives CDR1 MNHEY, CDR2 SMNVEV (reference sequence). The CDR3 region has the DNA TGTGCCAGCAGTGCCGACTTTGCGGGTTCTAACTATGGCTACACCTTC. It encodes CASSADFAGSNYGYTF.

This clonotype was counted many times. The chain couples TRBV28 to TRBJ2-3; D is possibly TRBD1 (6 bases). V dropped 10 bases and J dropped 4 bases, with 24 bases sitting between them. The V gene's germline CDR1 is MDHEN and CDR2 SYDVKM. This CDR3 spans 16 amino acids. DNA of the CDR3: TGTGCCATCAAACACCGGGTGGGCAGGGGAGCAGATACGCAGTATTTT. This translates into CAIKHRVGRGADTQYF.

This rearrangement joins TRBV7-9 to TRBJ2-1; possibly TRBD2 for D (7 bases). The CDR3 extends over 17 amino acids. The V gene lost 4 bases and the J gene lost 4 bases, with 20 bases spanning the gap. The germline CDR1 and CDR2 sequences are SEHNR and FQNEAQ (reference sequence). CDR3 sequence (DNA): TGTGCCAGCAGCTCCCTAGGGGGAGGGGGAGGGTACAATGAGCAGTTCTTC. Translating it yields CASSSLGGGGGYNEQFF.

This clonotype was counted a few times. The V and J genes are TRBV30 and TRBJ1-4; 7 bases align to TRBD1. The CDR3 is 12 amino acids. Per the germline V gene, CDR1 is GTSNPN and CDR2 is SVGIG (reference sequence). After removal of 3 bases from V and 8 bases from J, the junction contained 3 bases not matched to a gene. The CDR3 nucleotides read TGTGCCTGGAGACAGGGGAACGAAAAACTGTTTTTT. It translates to CAWRQGNEKLFF.

The chain uses TRBV12-3 or TRBV12-4 and TRBJ2-4, with TRBD2 as a possible D gene (5 bases). Trimming left V 5 bases short and J 9 bases short, with 11 bases between. This CDR3 has 12 residues. CDR3 protein: CASSLARGIQYF. The CDR3 coding sequence is TGTGCCAGCAGTCTGGCTCGGGGCATTCAGTACTTC.

The chain carries TRBV28 and TRBJ2-7; 11 nucleotides match TRBD2. Germline assignment: CDR1 MDHEN and CDR2 SYDVKM. The length of the CDR3 is 16 residues. V lost 4 bases, J lost 2 bases, and 7 bases stayed unmatched. The CDR3 protein is CASSWASGGLTYEQYF. CDR3 bases: TGTGCCAGCAGTTGGGCTAGCGGGGGGCTGACCTACGAGCAGTACTTC.

Worth noting for this clonotype: The final CDR3 position lacks the conserved phenylalanine or tryptophan, pointing to a likely read error. The chain is built from TRBV7-3 and TRBJ1-2, with D maybe TRBD1 (5 bases). The ends were cut back, 6 bases at V and 11 bases at J, with 22 bases in the middle. The CDR3 has 14 amino acids. Germline CDR1 and CDR2: SGHTA and FQGTGA. The CDR3 region has the DNA TGTGCCAGCAGTCCTGCCGGGGACCTTCAACCGTACACCTCC. Translating gives CASSPAGDLQPYTS.

This clonotype has at least ten counts. The chain joins TRBV7-9 to TRBJ2-1; D ambiguous. Germline loops: CDR1 SEHNR, CDR2 FQNEAQ (reference sequence). The V end lost 5 bases, the J end lost 2 bases, and 7 bases lay between the germline ends. The CDR3 length is 13 residues. CDR3 residues: CASSPSPYNEQFF. As DNA, the CDR3 is TGTGCCAGCAGCCCCTCCCCCTACAATGAGCAGTTCTTC.

The chain links TRBV7-2 to TRBJ2-3; D is unresolved. The CDR3 runs to 13 residues. The V and J ends lost 4 bases and 6 bases respectively, with 11 bases between them. CDR1 and CDR2 from the germline V gene are SGHTA and FQGNSA. For the CDR3, the DNA is TGTGCCAGCAGCTCAGCCCCTTGGGATACGCAGTATTTT. Protein: CASSSAPWDTQYF.

V gene TRBV29-1 combines with J gene TRBJ2-7; the match to TRBD1 covers 8 bases. The V and J ends lost 5 bases and 2 bases, in that order; junction bases with no gene match: 11. Germline CDR1 reads SQVTM; CDR2 reads ANQGSEA. This CDR3 has 15 residues. CDR3 residues: CSVQDRASGTYEQYF. The CDR3 DNA follows: TGCAGCGTTCAGGACAGGGCGTCGGGAACCTACGAGCAGTACTTC.

The chain joins TRBV28 to TRBJ1-5; D gene unclear. The CDR3 spans 15 residues. Germline V CDR1 and CDR2: MDHEN, SYDVKM. V was shortened by 3 bases and J by 2 bases, with 11 bases between the two germline ends. The DNA of the CDR3 is TGTGCCAGCAGTTTTTCTGCACTGGGCAATCAGCCCCAGCATTTT. This encodes CASSFSALGNQPQHF.

The J gene is TRBJ2-3, the V gene TRBV5-4; the D is unclear. Germline CDR1 is SGHNT and CDR2 is YYREEE (reference sequence). The CDR3 has 13 amino acids. V was clipped by 6 bases and J by 1 base, with 9 bases between them. The CDR3 reads CASKIVGTDTQYF. The CDR3 coding sequence is TGTGCCAGCAAGATCGTCGGCACAGATACGCAGTATTTT.

This clonotype turned up a few times. The chain carries TRBV19 and TRBJ1-5; 8 bases align to TRBD1. CDR3 length: 14 amino acids. J was trimmed by 3 bases and V by 7 bases; bases with no gene match: 5. Looked up from germline, CDR1 is LNHDA and CDR2 is SQIVND (reference sequence). DNA for the CDR3: TGTGCCAGTACCGGGACAGGATACAATCAGCCCCAGCATTTT. This sequence encodes CASTGTGYNQPQHF.

The chain is built from TRBV19 and TRBJ2-3, with 7 bases fitting TRBD2. The CDR3 contains 15 residues. CDR1 and CDR2 (germline): LNHDA, SQIVND (reference sequence). Trimming removed 10 bases from V and 2 bases from J; junction bases left unmatched: 12. Here the CDR3 reads CAIREGVSFTDTQYF. As DNA, the CDR3 is TGTGCCATTAGGGAGGGTGTCAGTTTCACAGATACGCAGTATTTT. Full variable domain (remainder filled in from reference TRBV19 and TRBJ2-3): DGGITQSPKYLFRKEGQNVTLSCEQNLNHDAMYWYRQDPGQGLRLIYYSQIVNDFQKGDIAEGYSVSREKKESFPLTVTSAQKNPTAFYLCAIREGVSFTDTQYFGPGTRLTVL.

This chain joins TRBV6-6 and TRBJ1-1, with 7 positions matching TRBD1. Germline V gene lookup returns CDR1 MNHNY and CDR2 SVGAGI (reference sequence). This CDR3 has 15 amino acids. V gave up 9 bases and J gave up 5 bases; unmatched junction bases: 15. The CDR3 bases are TGTGCCAGTTCGACCATGACAGGGTTGGGGACTGAAGCTTTCTTT. Translating gives CASSTMTGLGTEAFF.

As regards this clonotype: At one of its ends the junction is not consistent with the germline gene, which may arise from a read error. The chain links TRBV12-5 to TRBJ2-3, with D unresolved. CDR1 is LGHNT and CDR2 is FRNRAP in the germline V gene. The CDR3 sequence is 17 residues long. The CDR3: CASRLDPGGTSTDTQYF. As DNA, the CDR3 is TGTGCTAGTCGTTTGGACCCGGGCGGTACTAGCACAGATACGCAGTATTTT.

The chain employs TRBV7-2 and TRBJ2-2; no clear D gene. The ends were cut back, 3 bases at V and 1 base at J, with 6 bases in the middle. This CDR3 has 14 residues. Germline values: CDR1 SGHTA, CDR2 FQGNSA. CDR3 region: CASSFGWNTGELFF. The CDR3 bases are TGTGCCAGCAGCTTCGGTTGGAACACCGGGGAGCTGTTTTTT.